These T cell receptor beta chains were read from a single sample in a study of T cell responses to AZD1222 COVID-19 vaccine. Some clones are missing from TCRdb's copy, which holds only in-frame ones; the method was immunoSEQ multiplex PCR. The data hold roughly 90,000 clones, with roughly 87% observed a single time. The starting material was peripheral blood, obtained 28 days after the second AZD1222 dose. The receptors stem from an adult who received the AZD1222 COVID-19 vaccine. Each CDR3 is given with its conserved first and last residue. The D gene is left open where the match is weak. Clone size is given for some rows only: seen once, a few or many times, or a class if the clone is expanded.

.	.	TRBV5-1	TRBJ2-5	CASSFDRAQETQYF	TGCGCCAGCAGCTTCGACAGAGCTCAAGAGACCCAGTACTTC
.	.	TRBV6-5	TRBJ2-1	CASSYSVKPVDEQFF	TGTGCCAGCAGTTACTCGGTTAAGCCAGTAGATGAGCAGTTCTTC
.	TRBD1	TRBV4-1	TRBJ2-5	CASSPDREETQYF	TGCGCCAGCAGCCCCGACAGGGAAGAGACCCAGTACTTC
.	TRBD1	TRBV29-1	TRBJ2-1	CSVEGQGYNEQFF	TGCAGCGTTGAAGGACAGGGCTACAATGAGCAGTTCTTC
.	TRBD1	TRBV11-3	TRBJ2-6	CASSLRTGEANVLTF	TGTGCCAGCAGCTTAAGGACAGGGGAAGCCAACGTCCTGACTTTC
.	.	TRBV11-2	TRBJ1-1	CASSYGGSEAFF	TGTGCCAGCAGCTATGGGGGATCTGAAGCTTTCTTT
.	.	TRBV10-3	TRBJ1-1	CATSFGGTEAFF	TGTGCCACGTCGTTCGGGGGGACTGAAGCTTTCTTT
.	.	TRBV6-5	TRBJ2-3	CASSYSGTDTQYF	TGTGCCAGCAGTTACTCGGGCACAGATACGCAGTATTTT
.	.	TRBV5-8	TRBJ1-1	CASSFLGAEAFF	TGTGCCAGCAGCTTCTTGGGGGCTGAAGCTTTCTTT
.	.	TRBV6-2/TRBV6-3	TRBJ2-2	CASSSLRRTNTGELFF	TGTGCCAGCAGTTCCCTCAGGAGAACGAACACCGGGGAGCTGTTTTTT
.	.	TRBV6-1	TRBJ1-5	CASSDGQPWDEPQHF	TGTGCCAGCAGTGATGGTCAACCGTGGGACGAGCCCCAGCATTTT
.	TRBD1	TRBV2	TRBJ2-6	CASIGTGGAGANVLTF	TGTGCCAGCATTGGGACAGGGGGAGCTGGGGCCAACGTCCTGACTTTC
once	.	TRBV4-1	TRBJ2-7	CASSQLFGGGRSSEQYF	TGCGCCAGCAGCCAACTATTCGGCGGGGGCCGTTCCTCAGAGCAGTACTTC
.	TRBD1	TRBV7-3	TRBJ2-7	CASSLKGGTDYEQYF	TGTGCCAGCAGCTTAAAAGGTGGGACAGACTACGAGCAGTACTTC
.	.	TRBV7-3	TRBJ2-1	CASSLNPLGVGNNEQFF	TGTGCCAGCAGCTTAAACCCCTTAGGGGTGGGTAACAATGAGCAGTTCTTC
.	TRBD1	TRBV6-5	TRBJ1-5	CASKLDRGSNQPQHF	TGTGCCAGCAAACTAGACAGGGGGTCCAATCAGCCCCAGCATTTT
.	TRBD1	TRBV7-8	TRBJ1-2	CASSKRPGQGNYGYTF	TGTGCCAGCAGCAAGCGACCGGGACAGGGGAACTATGGCTACACCTTC
.	TRBD2	TRBV30	TRBJ2-6	CARDPGLAGASSGANVLTF	TGTGCCCGAGACCCGGGACTAGCGGGGGCGTCCTCTGGGGCCAACGTCCTGACTTTC
.	.	TRBV9	TRBJ1-6	CASSVGGDNSPLHF	TGTGCCAGCAGCGTAGGAGGCGATAATTCACCCCTCCACTTT
.	TRBD1	TRBV2	TRBJ1-2	CASSLGTGKFGYGYTF	TGTGCCAGCAGTCTCGGGACAGGGAAATTCGGCTATGGCTACACCTTC
.	.	TRBV21-1	TRBJ1-4	CASSRGGPPEKLFF	TGTGCCAGCAGCAGGGGGGGACCACCTGAAAAACTGTTTTTT
.	.	TRBV30	TRBJ2-1	CAWDEQFF	TGTGCCTGGGATGAGCAGTTCTTC
.	TRBD2	TRBV7-2	TRBJ2-1	CASSYLAGAETNEQFF	TGTGCCAGCAGCTACTTAGCGGGGGCCGAAACCAATGAGCAGTTCTTC
.	.	TRBV15	TRBJ1-2	CATSRGEDNYTF	TGTGCCACCAGCAGAGGAGAGGACAACTACACCTTC
.	TRBD2	TRBV29-1	TRBJ2-3	CSLIPAELAGDLNTQYF	TGCAGCTTAATCCCCGCCGAACTAGCGGGGGACCTGAATACGCAGTATTTT
.	TRBD2	TRBV11-2	TRBJ2-1	CASSLGRLAGGPYEQFF	TGTGCCAGCAGCTTAGGGCGACTAGCGGGGGGGCCTTATGAGCAGTTCTTC
.	TRBD1	TRBV11-3	TRBJ2-3	CASSLEQGRTDTQYF	TGTGCCAGCAGCTTAGAACAGGGGCGCACAGATACGCAGTATTTT
.	TRBD1	TRBV16	TRBJ2-7	CASSQSPGTGTHEQYF	TGTGCCAGCAGCCAATCACCCGGGACAGGGACCCACGAGCAGTACTTC
.	.	TRBV6-5	TRBJ2-1	CASSPSMDEQFF	TGTGCCAGCAGCCCCTCGATGGATGAGCAGTTCTTC
.	TRBD1	TRBV5-1	TRBJ2-2	CASSSQVQGSNGELFF	TGCGCCAGCAGCTCCCAGGTACAGGGGTCGAACGGGGAGCTGTTTTTT
.	.	TRBV15	TRBJ1-1	CATSRENTEAFF	TGTGCCACCAGCAGAGAGAACACTGAAGCTTTCTTT
.	.	TRBV2	TRBJ2-2	CASTTGEAGELFF	TGTGCCAGCACCACGGGGGAGGCCGGGGAGCTGTTTTTT
.	TRBD1	TRBV7-9	TRBJ1-1	CASSFTVVQGATEAFF	TGTGCCAGCAGCTTCACCGTGGTTCAGGGGGCTACTGAAGCTTTCTTT
.	.	TRBV10-2	TRBJ1-1	CASSGGGEAFF	TGCGCCAGCAGTGGTGGGGGTGAAGCTTTCTTT
.	TRBD1	TRBV6-6	TRBJ1-4	CASIRTGGLSNEKLFF	TGTGCCAGCATCCGAACAGGGGGGCTGTCTAATGAAAAACTGTTTTTT
few	.	TRBV10-1	TRBJ1-4	CASSGAIATNEKLFF	TGCGCCAGCAGTGGGGCAATTGCAACTAATGAAAAACTGTTTTTT
.	TRBD1	TRBV27	TRBJ2-1	CASSPSTGLDEQFF	TGTGCCAGCAGTCCATCGACAGGGCTGGATGAGCAGTTCTTC
.	TRBD2	TRBV19	TRBJ2-1	CASSIDSETSGGHEQFF	TGTGCCAGTAGTATAGATTCCGAGACTAGCGGGGGTCATGAGCAGTTCTTC
.	.	TRBV4-1	TRBJ1-2	CASSQWAEGGFYGYTF	TGCGCCAGCAGCCAATGGGCAGAGGGGGGATTCTATGGCTACACCTTC
.	.	TRBV24-1	TRBJ1-2	CATSDSYSVYGYTF	TGTGCCACCAGTGATTCGTACAGTGTGTATGGCTACACCTTC
once	.	TRBV7-6	TRBJ2-1	CASSRGSLSSYNEQFF	TGTGCCAGCAGCCGGGGGAGTTTGAGCTCCTACAATGAGCAGTTCTTC
once	TRBD1	TRBV6-5	TRBJ2-5	CASSYVQGARTQYF	TGTGCCAGCAGTTACGTCCAGGGGGCGCGCACCCAGTACTTC
.	.	TRBV10-3	TRBJ1-2	CAISESTENVYGYTF	TGTGCCATCAGTGAGTCGACAGAGAACGTCTATGGCTACACCTTC
.	.	TRBV27	TRBJ2-3	CASSSGTFFTDTQYF	TGTGCCAGCAGTTCCGGGACATTCTTCACAGATACGCAGTATTTT
.	.	TRBV19	TRBJ2-3	CASSPEGRSTDTQYF	TGTGCCAGTAGCCCGGAAGGTCGGAGCACAGATACGCAGTATTTT
once	.	TRBV7-9	TRBJ2-1	CASSLVHEQFF	TGTGCCAGCAGCTTAGTCCATGAGCAGTTCTTC
once	.	TRBV9	TRBJ2-3	CASSLQAPSTDTQYF	TGTGCCAGCAGCTTACAGGCGCCTAGCACAGATACGCAGTATTTT
.	.	TRBV6-5	TRBJ2-2	CASSYVGQIYTGELFF	TGTGCCAGCAGTTACGTCGGACAGATATACACCGGGGAGCTGTTTTTT
.	.	TRBV29-1	TRBJ1-2	CSVEFPSDRPEGYGYTF	TGCAGCGTTGAATTCCCCTCTGACAGGCCAGAAGGCTATGGCTACACCTTC
.	TRBD1	TRBV6-5	TRBJ1-5	CASSLTGRGQPQHF	TGTGCCAGCAGCCTGACAGGGAGAGGTCAGCCCCAGCATTTT
once	TRBD1	TRBV28	TRBJ1-1	CASRRGRNTEAFF	TGTGCCAGCAGAAGGGGGCGAAACACTGAAGCTTTCTTT
.	.	TRBV2	TRBJ1-2	CASSVNYGYTF	TGTGCCAGCTCAGTTAACTATGGCTACACCTTC
.	.	TRBV5-6	TRBJ1-6	CASSFGWGDDNSPLHF	TGTGCCAGCAGCTTCGGGTGGGGAGATGATAATTCACCCCTCCACTTT
.	.	TRBV12-3/TRBV12-4	TRBJ1-2	CASSTDNYGYTF	TGTGCCAGCAGTACAGATAACTATGGCTACACCTTC
.	TRBD2	TRBV20-1	TRBJ2-2	CSASSSGGANTGELFF	TGCAGTGCTAGTTCCAGCGGGGGCGCCAACACCGGGGAGCTGTTTTTT
.	.	TRBV4-3	TRBJ1-2	CASSQDKGRAFGYTF	TGCGCCAGCAGCCAAGATAAGGGCAGGGCTTTTGGCTACACCTTC
.	TRBD1	TRBV5-7	TRBJ1-6	CASSRDRGQPYNSPLHF	TGTGCCAGCAGTCGGGACAGGGGGCAGCCCTATAATTCACCCCTCCACTTT
.	TRBD2	TRBV5-1	TRBJ2-7	CASSYSQGGTYEQYF	TGCGCCAGCAGCTATTCCCAGGGAGGGACCTACGAGCAGTACTTC
.	.	TRBV9	TRBJ2-7	CASSVDVGGASGEQYF	TGTGCCAGCAGCGTAGACGTGGGGGGCGCTTCGGGCGAGCAGTACTTC
.	TRBD1	TRBV28	TRBJ2-3	CATIPGQRLPDTQYF	TGTGCCACCATACCGGGACAGAGGCTTCCAGATACGCAGTATTTT